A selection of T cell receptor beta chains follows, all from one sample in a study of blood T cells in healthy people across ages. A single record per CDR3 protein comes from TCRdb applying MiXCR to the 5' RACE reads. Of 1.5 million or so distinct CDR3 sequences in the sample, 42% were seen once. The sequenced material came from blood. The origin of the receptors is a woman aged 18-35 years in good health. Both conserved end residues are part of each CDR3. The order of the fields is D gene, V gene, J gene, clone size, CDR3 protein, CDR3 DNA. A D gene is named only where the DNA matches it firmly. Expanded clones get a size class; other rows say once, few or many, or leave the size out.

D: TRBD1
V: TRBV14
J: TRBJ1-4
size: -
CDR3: CASGSGGEREKLFF
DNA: TGTGCCAGCGGCTCAGGGGGAGAGCGTGAAAAACTGTTTTTT

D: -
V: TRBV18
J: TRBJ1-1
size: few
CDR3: CASSQQAMNTEAFF
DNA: TGTGCCAGCTCTCAACAGGCTATGAACACTGAAGCTTTCTTT

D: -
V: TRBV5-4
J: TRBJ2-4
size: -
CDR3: CASSLSRQVGAREYF
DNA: TGTGCCAGCAGCTTGTCTAGGCAGGTAGGGGCCCGGGAGTACTTC

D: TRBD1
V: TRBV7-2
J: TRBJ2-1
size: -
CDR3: CASSWGQVPDNEQFF
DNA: TGTGCCAGCAGCTGGGGACAGGTTCCCGACAATGAGCAGTTCTTC

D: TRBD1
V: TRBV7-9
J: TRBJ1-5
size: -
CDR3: CASSPGDRDQPQHF
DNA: TGTGCCAGCAGCCCAGGGGACAGGGATCAGCCCCAGCATTTT

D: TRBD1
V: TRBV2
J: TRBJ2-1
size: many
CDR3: CASRGQSNEQFF
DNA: TGTGCCAGCAGGGGACAGTCCAATGAGCAGTTCTTC

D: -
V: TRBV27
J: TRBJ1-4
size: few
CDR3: CASSLVQWPNEKLFF
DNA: TGTGCCTCAAGCCTCGTCCAGTGGCCTAATGAAAAACTGTTTTTT

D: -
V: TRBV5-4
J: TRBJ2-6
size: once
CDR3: CASSLGGSGSSGANVLTF
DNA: TGTGCCAGCAGCTTGGGTGGGTCGGGGAGCTCTGGGGCCAACGTCCTGACTTTC

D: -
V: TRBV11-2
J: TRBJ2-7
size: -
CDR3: CASSEELNRDHEQYF
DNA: TGTGCCAGCAGCGAGGAACTAAACAGGGACCACGAGCAGTACTTC

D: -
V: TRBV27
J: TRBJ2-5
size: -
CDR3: CASSLWFSHQPPETQYF
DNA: TGTGCCAGCAGTTTATGGTTTAGTCACCAGCCCCCAGAGACCCAGTACTTC

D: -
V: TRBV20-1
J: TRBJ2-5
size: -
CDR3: CSARDITVVARTWETQYF
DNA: TGCAGTGCTAGAGATATCACTGTCGTGGCCAGGACGTGGGAGACCCAGTACTTC

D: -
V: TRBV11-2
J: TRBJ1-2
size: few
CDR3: CASSSKRTGYTF
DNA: TGTGCCAGCAGCTCCAAGAGAACTGGCTACACCTTC

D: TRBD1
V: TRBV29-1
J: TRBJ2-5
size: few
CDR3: CSVGEGQGTQYF
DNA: TGCAGCGTTGGAGAGGGACAGGGGACCCAGTACTTC